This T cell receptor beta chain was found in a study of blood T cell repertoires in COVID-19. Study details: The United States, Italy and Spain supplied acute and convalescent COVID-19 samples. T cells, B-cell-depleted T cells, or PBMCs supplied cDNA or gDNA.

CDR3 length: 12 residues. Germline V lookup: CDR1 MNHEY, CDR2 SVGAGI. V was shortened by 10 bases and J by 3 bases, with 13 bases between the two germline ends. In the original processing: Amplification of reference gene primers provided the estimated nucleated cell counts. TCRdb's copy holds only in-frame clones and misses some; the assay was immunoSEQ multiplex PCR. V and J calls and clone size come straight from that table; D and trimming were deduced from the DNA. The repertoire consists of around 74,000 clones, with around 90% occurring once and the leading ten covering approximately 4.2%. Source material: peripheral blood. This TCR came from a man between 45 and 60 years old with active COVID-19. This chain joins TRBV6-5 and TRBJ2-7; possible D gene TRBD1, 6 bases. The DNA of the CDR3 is TGTGCCACCAGGGACACCTACTACGAGCAGTACTTC. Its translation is CATRDTYYEQYF.